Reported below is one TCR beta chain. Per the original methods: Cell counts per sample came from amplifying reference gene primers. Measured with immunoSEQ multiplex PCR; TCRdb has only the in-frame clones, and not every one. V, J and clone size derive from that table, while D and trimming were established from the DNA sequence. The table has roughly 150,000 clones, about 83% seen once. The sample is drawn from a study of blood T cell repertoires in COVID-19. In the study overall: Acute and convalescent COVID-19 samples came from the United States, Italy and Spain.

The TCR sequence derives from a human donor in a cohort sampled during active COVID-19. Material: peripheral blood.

CDR3 protein: CASSLSRDSEAFF. DNA for the CDR3: TGTGCCAGCAGTTTAAGCCGGGACAGTGAAGCTTTCTTT. The chain couples TRBV12-3 or TRBV12-4 to TRBJ1-1; 7 bases are shared with TRBD1. This CDR3 has 13 residues. V lost 2 bases and J lost 7; bases outside the gene matches: 4.